These T cell receptor beta chains were read from a single sample in a study of T cell clonotyping in hematopoietic cell transplantation. The method was immunoSEQ multiplex PCR; TCRdb's version includes in-frame clones alone and lacks a portion of them. This sample has tens of thousands of clones, with almost 97% found just once. Sequenced here: peripheral blood mononuclear cells, sampled before stem cell transplant. The receptors come from a woman in her 50s with acute myeloid leukemia. Some clones in this sample may be carry-over from other donors' samples. Each CDR3 is given with its conserved first and last residue. Each record gives: J gene, clone size, V gene, D gene, CDR3 DNA, CDR3 protein. A D gene is named only where the DNA matches it firmly. Clone sizes are given selectively: once, few, many, or a class where the clone is expanded.

TRBJ2-3,NA,TRBV29-1,NA,TGCAGCGTTGGTGGATTAGCGAGAAATACGCAGTATTTT,CSVGGLARNTQYF
TRBJ1-1,NA,TRBV20-1,NA,TGCAGTGTGGGTGGTTCGGCTTTCTTT,CSVGGSAFF
TRBJ1-1,NA,TRBV29-1,NA,TGCAGCGTCCTTCAGGGAAGGGGCACTGAAGCTTTCTTT,CSVLQGRGTEAFF
TRBJ1-1,NA,TRBV9,TRBD1,TGTGCCAGCAGCGTGGGGACAGGTTATAACACTGAAGCTTTCTTT,CASSVGTGYNTEAFF
TRBJ1-1,NA,TRBV29-1,TRBD1,TGCAGCGTAAGACAGGGGAGGGACACTGAAGCTTTCTTT,CSVRQGRDTEAFF
TRBJ1-5,NA,TRBV9,NA,TGTGCCAGCAGCGAGGGACGGGACCGGCAGCCCCAGCATTTT,CASSEGRDRQPQHF
TRBJ2-1,NA,TRBV5-1,NA,TGCGCCAGCAGCTTGGAAGCTGGGATCCTGAATGAGCAGTTCTTC,CASSLEAGILNEQFF
TRBJ1-1,once,TRBV5-6,NA,TGTGCCAGCAGCCCGAGGCGGGGGAACACTGAAGCTTTCTTT,CASSPRRGNTEAFF
TRBJ1-2,NA,TRBV11-1,NA,TGTGCCAGCAGGTACTTTCGGACGGGCTTTTATGGCTACACCTTC,CASRYFRTGFYGYTF
TRBJ1-1,NA,TRBV28,NA,TGTGCCAGCAGTTTTTACGGGTGGCAGGCTTTCTTT,CASSFYGWQAFF
TRBJ2-1,NA,TRBV29-1,NA,TGCAGCGTGGTGACAGTCAATGAGCAGTTCTTC,CSVVTVNEQFF
TRBJ2-7,NA,TRBV5-5,TRBD2,TGTGCCACGGGACTATTAGAAACCGAGCAGTACTTC,CATGLLETEQYF
TRBJ2-3,NA,TRBV5-8,TRBD2,TGTGCCAGCAGCTTTCGACTAGCCTCAGATACGCAGTATTTT,CASSFRLASDTQYF
TRBJ2-1,NA,TRBV14,NA,TGTGCCAGCAGCCAAGATCTCGACCACCTCCACGGGCATGAGCAGTTCTTC,CASSQDLDHLHGHEQFF
TRBJ2-3,NA,TRBV4-2,NA,TGTGCCAGCAGCCAAGGTTACGGGACCGGCACAGATACGCAGTATTTT,CASSQGYGTGTDTQYF
TRBJ2-7,NA,TRBV29-1,TRBD2,TGCAGCGCCGAGCGGGACGACGAGCAGTACTTC,CSAERDDEQYF
TRBJ2-7,NA,TRBV13,TRBD1,TGTGCCAGCAGCAAATTACAGGGGTCCTACGAGCAGTACTTC,CASSKLQGSYEQYF
TRBJ1-4,NA,TRBV28,NA,TGTGCCAGCATTGGGGTGGGTGAAAAACTGTTTTTT,CASIGVGEKLFF
TRBJ1-3,NA,TRBV6-5,NA,TGTGCCAGCAGTTCAAAATCTGGAAACACCATATATTTT,CASSSKSGNTIYF
TRBJ1-5,NA,TRBV21-1,NA,TGTGCCAGCAGCGCCCGGACACCACGGGGCAATCAGCCCCAGCATTTT,CASSARTPRGNQPQHF
TRBJ1-2,NA,TRBV6-5,TRBD1,TGTGCCAGCAGTTACGCCCAGGGGGTTGGCTACACCTTC,CASSYAQGVGYTF
TRBJ1-1,NA,TRBV19,NA,TGTGCCAGTGACGACTTTATGAACACTGAAGCTTTCTTT,CASDDFMNTEAFF
TRBJ2-5,NA,TRBV30,TRBD2,TGTGCCCTAGCGGGGGGGCATCGGGAGACCCAGTACTTC,CALAGGHRETQYF
TRBJ1-1,NA,TRBV4-1,NA,TGCGCCAGCAGCCAAGCCGCTGAAGCTTTCTTT,CASSQAAEAFF
TRBJ2-5,NA,TRBV5-1,NA,TGCGCCAGCAGCTTGCAGCTCTCAGAGACCCAGTACTTC,CASSLQLSETQYF
TRBJ2-1,NA,TRBV28,TRBD2,TGTGCCAGCAGAATTAGCGGGAGCCCCTACAATGAGCAGTTCTTC,CASRISGSPYNEQFF
TRBJ2-7,NA,TRBV25-1,NA,TGTGCCAGCAGCGATCCTAGCCGTACCTACGAGCAGTACTTC,CASSDPSRTYEQYF
TRBJ1-1,NA,TRBV7-6,NA,TGTGCCAGCAGCCCGTTGACAGGTAACACTGAAGCTTTCTTT,CASSPLTGNTEAFF
TRBJ2-3,NA,TRBV27,NA,TGTGCCAGCAGTTTAGGAGTGAACACAGATACGCAGTATTTT,CASSLGVNTDTQYF
TRBJ1-1,NA,TRBV27,TRBD1,TGTGCCAGCAGTAGGGGACAGGTCAGGAACACTGAAGCTTTCTTT,CASSRGQVRNTEAFF
TRBJ1-4,NA,TRBV28,NA,TGTGCCAGCAGTTCGGGGTGGGCTAATGAAAAACTGTTTTTT,CASSSGWANEKLFF
TRBJ1-1,NA,TRBV4-1,TRBD1,TGCGCCAGCAGCCAATACGGGCAGGGGGACACTGAAGCTTTCTTT,CASSQYGQGDTEAFF
TRBJ2-7,once,TRBV6-1,NA,TGTGCCACCGGACAGTGGCAGTACTTC,CATGQWQYF
TRBJ2-3,NA,TRBV7-3,TRBD2,TGTGCCAGCAGCCCGAGCGGGACCACAGATACGCAGTATTTT,CASSPSGTTDTQYF
TRBJ2-7,NA,TRBV6-6,TRBD2,TGTGCCAGCAGTACGGGACTAGCGGGAGTCCTGTACTTC,CASSTGLAGVLYF
TRBJ2-5,NA,TRBV28,TRBD1,TGTGCCAGCACAGGGGGATGGGAGACCCAGTACTTC,CASTGGWETQYF
TRBJ1-5,NA,TRBV30,TRBD1,TGTGCCTGGAATACAGGGGGCAATCAGCCCCAGCATTTT,CAWNTGGNQPQHF
TRBJ2-5,once,TRBV29-1,NA,TGCAGCGTTGAAGTGGTTGGGGGAGAGACCCAGTACTTC,CSVEVVGGETQYF
TRBJ1-1,NA,TRBV2,NA,TGTGCCAGCAGTTTGGGGGCCGCACTTAACACTGAAGCTTTCTTT,CASSLGAALNTEAFF
TRBJ1-1,NA,TRBV28,NA,TGTGCCAGCAGTTTAATAGCCCCCCCTGAAGCTTTCTTT,CASSLIAPPEAFF
TRBJ1-1,NA,TRBV6-5,NA,TGTGCCAGCAGTTACTCTTTGGGGAACACTGAAGCTTTCTTT,CASSYSLGNTEAFF
TRBJ2-4,NA,TRBV7-9,NA,TGTGCCAGCAGCTTAGTCGCGACTACTCAGTACTTC,CASSLVATTQYF
TRBJ1-1,NA,TRBV10-3,NA,TGTGCCATCAGTGAGGAGGGGAACACTGAAGCTTTCTTT,CAISEEGNTEAFF
TRBJ2-7,NA,TRBV5-4,NA,TGTGCCAGCAGCCCGGGCTTAGGTGAGAGCTCCTACGAGCAGTACTTC,CASSPGLGESSYEQYF
TRBJ2-7,NA,TRBV4-1,NA,TGCGCCAGCAGCCAAGACAGCACTTTTTCCTACGAGCAGTACTTC,CASSQDSTFSYEQYF
TRBJ1-1,NA,TRBV7-6,NA,TGTGCCAGCAGCCCTGGGGGGCTCACTGAAGCTTTCTTT,CASSPGGLTEAFF
TRBJ1-1,few,TRBV6-1,TRBD1,TGTGCCAGCAGTGAAGGAACAGGGGGCGCTGAAGCTTTCTTT,CASSEGTGGAEAFF
TRBJ1-5,NA,TRBV6-6,NA,TGTGCCAGCATTAACGCGCCCAATCAGCCCCAGCATTTT,CASINAPNQPQHF
TRBJ1-1,once,TRBV7-9,TRBD1,TGTGCCAGCAGCCTACGACAGGGCGACGCAGCTTTCTTT,CASSLRQGDAAFF
TRBJ2-6,NA,TRBV7-2,TRBD1,TGTGCCAGCAGCGGACCGGGACAGGGTTCGAGAGGGGCCAACGTCCTGACTTTC,CASSGPGQGSRGANVLTF